Listed below are T cell receptor beta chains from one sample, sequenced in a study of TIL therapy for anti-PD-1-resistant metastatic lung cancer. The method was immunoSEQ multiplex PCR; TCRdb's version includes in-frame clones alone and lacks a portion of them. The profile covers under 65,000 clones, with around four fifths appearing a single time and roughly 3% taken by the ten largest. The specimen was blood, collected at baseline. These receptors originate from a person aged 25 to 85 with non-small cell lung cancer. CDR3s include the opening cysteine and the closing phenylalanine or tryptophan. The order of the fields is D gene, CDR3 length, clone size, V gene, J gene, CDR3 protein, CDR3 DNA. A D gene is named only where the DNA matches it firmly. Clone size appears in some rows only: once, few, many, or a class for an expanded clone.

d_call: TRBD1
cdr3_length: 15
clone_size: once
v_call: TRBV28
j_call: TRBJ2-5
cdr3_aa: CASRSGQGLWETQYF
cdr3_nt: TGTGCCAGCAGAAGCGGACAGGGGCTTTGGGAGACCCAGTACTTC

d_call: NA
cdr3_length: 15
clone_size: NA
v_call: TRBV6-1
j_call: TRBJ1-5
cdr3_aa: CASSEIVSSNQPQHF
cdr3_nt: TGTGCCAGCAGTGAAATCGTATCTAGCAATCAGCCCCAGCATTTT

d_call: TRBD2
cdr3_length: 15
clone_size: NA
v_call: TRBV11-2
j_call: TRBJ2-3
cdr3_aa: CASSLGGRAEDTQYF
cdr3_nt: TGTGCCAGCAGCTTGGGCGGGAGGGCCGAAGATACGCAGTATTTT

d_call: NA
cdr3_length: 13
clone_size: NA
v_call: TRBV2
j_call: TRBJ2-5
cdr3_aa: CASSEVPGETQYF
cdr3_nt: TGTGCCAGCAGTGAAGTCCCGGGGGAGACCCAGTACTTC

d_call: NA
cdr3_length: 15
clone_size: NA
v_call: TRBV3-1/TRBV3-2
j_call: TRBJ1-5
cdr3_aa: CASSQEHGMDQPQHF
cdr3_nt: TGTGCCAGCAGCCAAGAACATGGAATGGATCAGCCCCAGCATTTT

d_call: TRBD1
cdr3_length: 14
clone_size: once
v_call: TRBV10-2
j_call: TRBJ1-6
cdr3_aa: CASSEGRGNSPLHF
cdr3_nt: TGCGCCAGCAGTGAGGGCAGGGGGAATTCACCCCTCCACTTT

d_call: NA
cdr3_length: 14
clone_size: NA
v_call: TRBV19
j_call: TRBJ2-7
cdr3_aa: CASSPGLGTYEQYF
cdr3_nt: TGTGCCAGTTCACCGGGACTGGGTACCTACGAGCAGTACTTC

d_call: NA
cdr3_length: 15
clone_size: few
v_call: TRBV30
j_call: TRBJ1-5
cdr3_aa: CAWSADLQGGQPQHF
cdr3_nt: TGTGCCTGGAGTGCAGACCTACAGGGAGGTCAGCCCCAGCATTTT

d_call: NA
cdr3_length: 16
clone_size: NA
v_call: TRBV5-6
j_call: TRBJ2-3
cdr3_aa: CASSLVQGANTDTQYF
cdr3_nt: TGTGCCAGCAGCTTGGTGCAAGGAGCTAACACAGATACGCAGTATTTT

d_call: NA
cdr3_length: 15
clone_size: NA
v_call: TRBV7-2
j_call: TRBJ1-3
cdr3_aa: CASSGGGGVGNTIYF
cdr3_nt: TGTGCCAGCTCTGGGGGGGGAGGGGTTGGAAACACCATATATTTT

d_call: TRBD2
cdr3_length: 18
clone_size: NA
v_call: TRBV11-3
j_call: TRBJ2-2
cdr3_aa: CASSLASGGPTNTGELFF
cdr3_nt: TGTGCCAGCAGCTTAGCTAGCGGGGGGCCAACGAACACCGGGGAGCTGTTTTTT

d_call: NA
cdr3_length: 15
clone_size: NA
v_call: TRBV6-4
j_call: TRBJ2-2
cdr3_aa: CASSDPGLPTGELFF
cdr3_nt: TGTGCCAGCAGTGACCCGGGACTCCCCACCGGGGAGCTGTTTTTT

d_call: NA
cdr3_length: 13
clone_size: NA
v_call: TRBV3-1/TRBV3-2
j_call: TRBJ1-4
cdr3_aa: CASSQDQASSLFF
cdr3_nt: TGTGCCAGCAGCCAAGATCAGGCATCCTCACTGTTTTTT

d_call: NA
cdr3_length: 15
clone_size: NA
v_call: TRBV7-9
j_call: TRBJ2-2
cdr3_aa: CASIRDRDHTGELFF
cdr3_nt: TGTGCCAGCATCCGGGATAGGGACCACACCGGGGAGCTGTTTTTT

d_call: NA
cdr3_length: 13
clone_size: NA
v_call: TRBV27
j_call: TRBJ2-5
cdr3_aa: CASSMGVGETQYF
cdr3_nt: TGTGCCAGCAGTATGGGAGTGGGAGAGACCCAGTACTTC

d_call: NA
cdr3_length: 15
clone_size: NA
v_call: TRBV4-2
j_call: TRBJ2-7
cdr3_aa: CASSQGADGPYEQYF
cdr3_nt: TGTGCCAGCAGCCAAGGGGCGGACGGTCCCTACGAGCAGTACTTC

d_call: NA
cdr3_length: 16
clone_size: few
v_call: TRBV4-3
j_call: TRBJ2-7
cdr3_aa: CASSQDWTGLSGEQYF
cdr3_nt: TGCGCCAGCAGCCAAGACTGGACCGGACTATCGGGCGAGCAGTACTTC

d_call: NA
cdr3_length: 19
clone_size: NA
v_call: TRBV3-1/TRBV3-2
j_call: TRBJ1-6
cdr3_aa: CASSQEKVGITGGNSPLHF
cdr3_nt: TGTGCCAGCAGCCAAGAGAAGGTCGGCATTACGGGCGGAAATTCACCCCTCCACTTT

d_call: NA
cdr3_length: 16
clone_size: NA
v_call: TRBV7-2
j_call: TRBJ1-6
cdr3_aa: CASSLDGPARNSPLHF
cdr3_nt: TGTGCCAGCAGCTTAGACGGGCCGGCCCGAAATTCACCCCTCCACTTT

d_call: NA
cdr3_length: 15
clone_size: NA
v_call: TRBV4-3
j_call: TRBJ2-1
cdr3_aa: CASSQDLPQYNEQFF
cdr3_nt: TGCGCCAGCAGCCAAGATCTACCCCAGTACAATGAGCAGTTCTTC

d_call: NA
cdr3_length: 15
clone_size: NA
v_call: TRBV4-1
j_call: TRBJ2-7
cdr3_aa: CASSQSNRAPYEQYF
cdr3_nt: TGCGCCAGCAGCCAAAGCAACAGGGCGCCCTACGAGCAGTACTTC

d_call: NA
cdr3_length: 16
clone_size: NA
v_call: TRBV24-1
j_call: TRBJ2-2
cdr3_aa: CATSDEGGRATGELFF
cdr3_nt: TGTGCCACCAGTGACGAAGGGGGGCGCGCCACCGGGGAGCTGTTTTTT

d_call: TRBD2
cdr3_length: 17
clone_size: NA
v_call: TRBV27
j_call: TRBJ2-1
cdr3_aa: CASSLRGGTNSYNEQFF
cdr3_nt: TGTGCCAGCAGTTTACGGGGGGGCACGAACTCCTACAATGAGCAGTTCTTC

d_call: TRBD1
cdr3_length: 13
clone_size: NA
v_call: TRBV7-8
j_call: TRBJ1-5
cdr3_aa: CASSARQGQPQHF
cdr3_nt: TGTGCCAGCAGCGCCCGACAGGGGCAGCCCCAGCATTTT

d_call: TRBD1
cdr3_length: 14
clone_size: NA
v_call: TRBV28
j_call: TRBJ1-5
cdr3_aa: CASSATGGQQPQHF
cdr3_nt: TGTGCCAGCAGCGCGACAGGGGGGCAGCAGCCCCAGCATTTT

d_call: NA
cdr3_length: 14
clone_size: NA
v_call: TRBV15
j_call: TRBJ2-7
cdr3_aa: CATSRGPVPYEQYF
cdr3_nt: TGTGCCACCAGCAGAGGGCCGGTCCCTTACGAGCAGTACTTC

d_call: NA
cdr3_length: 14
clone_size: NA
v_call: TRBV2
j_call: TRBJ2-7
cdr3_aa: CASSATGGSGEQYF
cdr3_nt: TGTGCCAGCAGTGCTACCGGTGGCAGTGGCGAGCAGTACTTC

d_call: NA
cdr3_length: 14
clone_size: once
v_call: TRBV6-5
j_call: TRBJ2-7
cdr3_aa: CASSMGGALYEQYF
cdr3_nt: TGTGCCAGCAGCATGGGGGGGGCCCTCTACGAGCAGTACTTC

d_call: NA
cdr3_length: 16
clone_size: NA
v_call: TRBV7-9
j_call: TRBJ2-7
cdr3_aa: CATEPTGAIHSYEQYF
cdr3_nt: TGTGCCACCGAACCGACTGGGGCAATTCACTCCTACGAGCAGTACTTC

d_call: TRBD2
cdr3_length: 16
clone_size: NA
v_call: TRBV5-1
j_call: TRBJ2-1
cdr3_aa: CASSPPTSGAYNEQFF
cdr3_nt: TGCGCCAGCAGCCCGCCTACTAGCGGGGCCTACAATGAGCAGTTCTTC

d_call: NA
cdr3_length: 14
clone_size: NA
v_call: TRBV5-6
j_call: TRBJ1-1
cdr3_aa: CASSLTGGVTEAFF
cdr3_nt: TGTGCCAGCAGCTTAACAGGCGGGGTGACTGAAGCTTTCTTT

d_call: TRBD1
cdr3_length: 13
clone_size: NA
v_call: TRBV7-2
j_call: TRBJ2-4
cdr3_aa: CASSTDRGNIQYF
cdr3_nt: TGTGCCAGCAGCACCGACAGGGGGAACATTCAGTACTTC

d_call: NA
cdr3_length: 15
clone_size: NA
v_call: TRBV9
j_call: TRBJ2-3
cdr3_aa: CASSSDSFSTDTQYF
cdr3_nt: TGTGCCAGCAGCTCAGACTCCTTTAGCACAGATACGCAGTATTTT

d_call: TRBD1
cdr3_length: 14
clone_size: NA
v_call: TRBV6-5
j_call: TRBJ1-5
cdr3_aa: CASSRDREVQPQHF
cdr3_nt: TGTGCCAGCAGTAGGGACAGGGAGGTACAGCCCCAGCATTTT

d_call: TRBD2
cdr3_length: 16
clone_size: few
v_call: TRBV5-4
j_call: TRBJ2-2
cdr3_aa: CASSTARGANTGELFF
cdr3_nt: TGTGCCAGCAGCACCGCCCGGGGGGCGAACACCGGGGAGCTGTTTTTT

d_call: TRBD1
cdr3_length: 13
clone_size: NA
v_call: TRBV6-2/TRBV6-3
j_call: TRBJ2-7
cdr3_aa: CASSWDRVYEQYF
cdr3_nt: TGTGCCAGCAGTTGGGACAGGGTTTACGAGCAGTACTTC

d_call: NA
cdr3_length: 14
clone_size: NA
v_call: TRBV5-4
j_call: TRBJ1-2
cdr3_aa: CASSLQRASHGHTF
cdr3_nt: TGTGCCAGCAGCCTGCAACGGGCCTCACATGGCCACACCTTC

d_call: NA
cdr3_length: 14
clone_size: NA
v_call: TRBV4-1
j_call: TRBJ2-7
cdr3_aa: CASSQEQGTYEQYF
cdr3_nt: TGCGCCAGCAGCCAAGAACAGGGAACCTACGAGCAGTACTTC

d_call: NA
cdr3_length: 13
clone_size: NA
v_call: TRBV7-2
j_call: TRBJ2-2
cdr3_aa: CASSLTTAGELFF
cdr3_nt: TGTGCCAGCAGCTTAACGACTGCCGGGGAGCTGTTTTTT

d_call: TRBD2
cdr3_length: 17
clone_size: NA
v_call: TRBV3-1/TRBV3-2
j_call: TRBJ2-1
cdr3_aa: CASSQLPSGGGYNEQFF
cdr3_nt: TGTGCCAGCAGCCAACTTCCTAGCGGAGGTGGGTACAATGAGCAGTTCTTC

d_call: TRBD1
cdr3_length: 15
clone_size: NA
v_call: TRBV5-4
j_call: TRBJ2-7
cdr3_aa: CASSLAGTGGYEQYF
cdr3_nt: TGTGCCAGCAGCTTGGCGGGGACAGGGGGCTACGAGCAGTACTTC

d_call: NA
cdr3_length: 15
clone_size: NA
v_call: TRBV5-1
j_call: TRBJ2-7
cdr3_aa: CASSLSTGGSYEQYF
cdr3_nt: TGCGCCAGCAGCTTGTCAACAGGCGGATCCTACGAGCAGTACTTC